This T cell receptor beta chain is drawn from a study of shared clonotypes between healthy human individuals. The CDR3 is made up of 16 amino acids. Looked up from germline, CDR1 is SGDLS and CDR2 is YYNGEE. Trimming removed 2 bases from V and 2 bases from J, with 15 bases in between. Authors' data handling: In the immunoSEQ data, sequences were junction-only and lacked quality scores, so filtering differed. This table comes from immunoSEQ multiplex PCR, and its TCRdb copy is limited to in-frame clones, with some not included. Clonal size and the V and J genes are those of that table, whereas D and trimming came from the DNA. This table holds around 2.5 million clones, roughly 93% found once.

Sequencing input: naive CD4+ T cells from PBMCs. The sample's subset: CD45RA+ positively selected. The chain joins TRBV9 to TRBJ2-3, with D maybe TRBD2 (5 bases). This receptor was obtained from a man aged 18 to 30 in good health. Some clones in this sample may be carry-over from other donors' samples. The CDR3 nucleotides are TGTGCCAGCAGCGTCGGGATTTTATCCCCCACAGATACGCAGTATTTT. This sequence encodes CASSVGILSPTDTQYF.